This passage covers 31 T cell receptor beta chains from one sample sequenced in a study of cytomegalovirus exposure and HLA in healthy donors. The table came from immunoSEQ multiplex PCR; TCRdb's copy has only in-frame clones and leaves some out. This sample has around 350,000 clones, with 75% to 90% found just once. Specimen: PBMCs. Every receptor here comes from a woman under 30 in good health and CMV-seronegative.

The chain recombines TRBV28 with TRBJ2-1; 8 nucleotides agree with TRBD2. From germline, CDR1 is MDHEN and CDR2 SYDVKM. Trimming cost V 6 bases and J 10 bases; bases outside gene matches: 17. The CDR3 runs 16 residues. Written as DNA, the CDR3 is TGTGCCAGCAGGGTCCCTGGGGCGGGAGGCAAAGAGGAGCAGTTCTTC. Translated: CASRVPGAGGKEEQFF.

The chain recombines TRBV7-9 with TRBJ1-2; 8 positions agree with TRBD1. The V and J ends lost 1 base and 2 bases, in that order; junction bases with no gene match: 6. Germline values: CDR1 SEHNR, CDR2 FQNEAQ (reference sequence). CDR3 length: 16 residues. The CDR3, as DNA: TGTGCCAGCAGCTTAGGGGTGACAGGGGTGAACTATGGCTACACCTTC. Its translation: CASSLGVTGVNYGYTF.

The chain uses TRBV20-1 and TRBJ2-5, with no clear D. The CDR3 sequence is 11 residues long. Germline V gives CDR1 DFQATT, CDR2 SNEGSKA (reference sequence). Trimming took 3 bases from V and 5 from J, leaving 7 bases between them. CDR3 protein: CSARRLETQYF. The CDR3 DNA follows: TGCAGTGCTAGGCGTCTGGAGACCCAGTACTTC.

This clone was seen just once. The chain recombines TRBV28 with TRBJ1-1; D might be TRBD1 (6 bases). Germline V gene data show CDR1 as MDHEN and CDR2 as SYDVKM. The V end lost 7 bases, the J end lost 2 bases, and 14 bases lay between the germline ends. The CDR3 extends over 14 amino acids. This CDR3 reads CASNGDILNTEAFF. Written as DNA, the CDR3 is TGTGCCAGCAACGGGGACATTCTAAACACTGAAGCTTTCTTT.

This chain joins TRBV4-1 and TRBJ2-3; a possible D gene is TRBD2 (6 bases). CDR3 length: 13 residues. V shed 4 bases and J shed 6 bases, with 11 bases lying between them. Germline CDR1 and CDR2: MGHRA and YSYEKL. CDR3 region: CASSLTSSDTQYF. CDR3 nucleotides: TGCGCCAGCAGCCTCACTAGCAGCGATACGCAGTATTTT.

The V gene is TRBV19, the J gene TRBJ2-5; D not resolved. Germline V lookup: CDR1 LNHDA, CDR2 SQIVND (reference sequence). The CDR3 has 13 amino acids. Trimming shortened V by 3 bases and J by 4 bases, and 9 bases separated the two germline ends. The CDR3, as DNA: TGTGCCAGTAGTATGATGCGAGGAGAGACCCAGTACTTC. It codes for CASSMMRGETQYF.

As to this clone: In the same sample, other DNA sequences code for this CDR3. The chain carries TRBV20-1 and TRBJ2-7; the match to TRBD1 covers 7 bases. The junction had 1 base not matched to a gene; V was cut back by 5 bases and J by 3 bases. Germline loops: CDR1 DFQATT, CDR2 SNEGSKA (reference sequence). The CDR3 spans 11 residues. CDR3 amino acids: CSARDSYEQYF. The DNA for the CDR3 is TGCAGTGCTCGGGACAGCTACGAGCAGTACTTC.

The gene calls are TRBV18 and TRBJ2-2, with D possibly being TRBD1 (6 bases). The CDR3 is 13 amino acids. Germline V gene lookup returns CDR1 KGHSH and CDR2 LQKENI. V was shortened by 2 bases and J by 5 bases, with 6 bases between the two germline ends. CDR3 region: CASSPGTTGELFF. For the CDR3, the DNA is TGTGCCAGCTCACCAGGGACAACCGGGGAGCTGTTTTTT. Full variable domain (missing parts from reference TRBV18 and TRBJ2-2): NAGVMQNPRHLVRRRGQEARLRCSPMKGHSHVYWYRQLPEEGLKFMVYLQKENIIDESGMPKERFSAEFPKEGPSILRIQQVVRGDSAAYFCASSPGTTGELFFGEGSRLTVL.

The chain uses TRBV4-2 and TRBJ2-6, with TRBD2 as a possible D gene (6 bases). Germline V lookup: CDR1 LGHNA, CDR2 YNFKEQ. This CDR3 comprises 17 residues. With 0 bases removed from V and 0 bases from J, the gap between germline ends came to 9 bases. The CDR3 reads CASSQEGGGSGANVLTF. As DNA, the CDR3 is TGTGCCAGCAGCCAAGAGGGGGGTGGCTCTGGGGCCAACGTCCTGACTTTC.

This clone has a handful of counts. This CDR3 is CASSLTGTGNTEAFF. The CDR3 DNA reads TGTGCCAGCAGCCTTACAGGGACAGGGAACACTGAAGCTTTCTTT. This rearrangement joins TRBV7-9 to TRBJ1-1, with 8 bases identical to TRBD1. This CDR3 contains 15 residues. V gave up 5 bases and J gave up 1 base; unmatched junction bases: 6. In germline, CDR1 is SEHNR, CDR2 FQNEAQ (reference sequence).

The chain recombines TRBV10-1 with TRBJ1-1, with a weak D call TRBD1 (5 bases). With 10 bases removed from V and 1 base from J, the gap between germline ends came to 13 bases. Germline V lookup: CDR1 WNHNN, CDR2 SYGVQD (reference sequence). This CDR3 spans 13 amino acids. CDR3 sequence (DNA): TGCGCCACCTCCAGGGTCGGGAACACTGAAGCTTTCTTT. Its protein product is CATSRVGNTEAFF.

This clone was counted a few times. In DNA form, the CDR3 reads TGTGCCAGCAGGAACAGGGGGCGCCAAGACTATGGCTACACCTTC. Protein sequence: CASRNRGRQDYGYTF. The genes are TRBV6-5 and TRBJ1-2; 9 bases fit TRBD1. The ends lost 6 bases at V and 3 bases at J; junction bases unmatched: 8. Per germline, CDR1 MNHEY and CDR2 SVGAGI. The CDR3 covers 15 residues.

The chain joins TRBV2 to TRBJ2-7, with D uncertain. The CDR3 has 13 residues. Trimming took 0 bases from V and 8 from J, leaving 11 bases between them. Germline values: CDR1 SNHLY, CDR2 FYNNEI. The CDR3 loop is CASSEAAVSQQYF. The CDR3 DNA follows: TGTGCCAGCAGTGAAGCGGCGGTTTCCCAGCAGTACTTC.

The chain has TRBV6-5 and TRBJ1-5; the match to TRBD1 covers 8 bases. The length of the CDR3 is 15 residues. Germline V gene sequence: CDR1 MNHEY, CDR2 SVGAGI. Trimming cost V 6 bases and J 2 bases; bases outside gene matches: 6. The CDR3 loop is CASSRVGQGNQPQHF. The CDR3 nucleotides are TGTGCCAGCAGCCGGGTGGGACAGGGCAATCAGCCCCAGCATTTT.

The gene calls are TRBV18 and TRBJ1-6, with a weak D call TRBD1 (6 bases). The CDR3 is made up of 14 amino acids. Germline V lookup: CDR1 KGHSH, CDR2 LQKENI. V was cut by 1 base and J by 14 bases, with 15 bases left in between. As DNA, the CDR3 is TGTGCCAGCTCACCACGGGGGCAGGTTCCTTCCCTCCACTTT. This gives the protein CASSPRGQVPSLHF.

This CDR3 reads CASSHLQGPDYGYTF. In DNA form, the CDR3 reads TGTGCCAGCAGCCACCTACAGGGCCCCGACTATGGCTACACCTTC. This sequence joins TRBV28 and TRBJ1-2, with D maybe TRBD1 (6 bases). In germline, CDR1 is MDHEN, CDR2 SYDVKM. The CDR3 extends over 15 amino acids. Trimming pared 6 bases from V and 3 bases from J, leaving 17 bases between.

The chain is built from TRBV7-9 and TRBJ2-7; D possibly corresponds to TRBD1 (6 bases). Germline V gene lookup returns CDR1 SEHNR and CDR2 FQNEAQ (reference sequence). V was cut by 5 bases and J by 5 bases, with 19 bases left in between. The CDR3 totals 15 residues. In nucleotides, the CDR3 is TGTGCCAGCAGCCCCTTCGGGGAAGGGGGAAACGAGCAGTACTTC. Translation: CASSPFGEGGNEQYF.

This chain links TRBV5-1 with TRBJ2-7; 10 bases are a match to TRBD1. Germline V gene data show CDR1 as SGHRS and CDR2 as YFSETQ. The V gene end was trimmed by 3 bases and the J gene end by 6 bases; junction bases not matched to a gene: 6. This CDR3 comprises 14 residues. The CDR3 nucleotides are TGCGCCAGCAGCTCCGGGACAGGGGTTTTCGAGCAGTACTTC. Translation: CASSSGTGVFEQYF.

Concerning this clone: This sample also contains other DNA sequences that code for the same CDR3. The DNA of the CDR3 is TGTGCCAGCAGTTTAAGGGGTGATACGCAGTATTTT. Amino acids: CASSLRGDTQYF. The chain carries TRBV27 and TRBJ2-3, with D tentatively TRBD1 (5 bases). Trimming stripped 2 bases from V and 6 bases from J, with 6 bases between. CDR3 length equals 12 residues. Germline CDR1 MNHEY, CDR2 SMNVEV (reference sequence).

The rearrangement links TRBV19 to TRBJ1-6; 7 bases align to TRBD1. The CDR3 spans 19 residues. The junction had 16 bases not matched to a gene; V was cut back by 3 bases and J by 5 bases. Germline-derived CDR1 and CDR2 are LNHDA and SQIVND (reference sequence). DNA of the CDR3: TGTGCCAGTAGTATCTCCCCCCGCGTCGCAGGGGGTAATAATTCACCCCTCCACTTT. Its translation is CASSISPRVAGGNNSPLHF. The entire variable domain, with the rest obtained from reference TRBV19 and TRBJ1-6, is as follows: DGGITQSPKYLFRKEGQNVTLSCEQNLNHDAMYWYRQDPGQGLRLIYYSQIVNDFQKGDIAEGYSVSREKKESFPLTVTSAQKNPTAFYLCASSISPRVAGGNNSPLHFGNGTRLTVT.

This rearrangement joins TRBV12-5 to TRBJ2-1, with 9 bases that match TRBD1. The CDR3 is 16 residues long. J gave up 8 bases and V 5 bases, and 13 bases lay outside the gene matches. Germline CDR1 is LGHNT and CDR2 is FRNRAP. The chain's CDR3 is CASGSPGTGRRYEQFF. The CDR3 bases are TGTGCTAGTGGTAGTCCAGGGACAGGGCGGCGGTATGAGCAGTTCTTC.

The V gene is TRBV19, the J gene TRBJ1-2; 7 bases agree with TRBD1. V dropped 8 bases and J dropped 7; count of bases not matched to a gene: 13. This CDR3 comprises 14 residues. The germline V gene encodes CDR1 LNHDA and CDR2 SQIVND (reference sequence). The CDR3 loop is CASEARGGDRGYTF. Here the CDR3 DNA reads TGTGCCAGTGAAGCGAGAGGGGGCGATCGTGGCTACACCTTC.

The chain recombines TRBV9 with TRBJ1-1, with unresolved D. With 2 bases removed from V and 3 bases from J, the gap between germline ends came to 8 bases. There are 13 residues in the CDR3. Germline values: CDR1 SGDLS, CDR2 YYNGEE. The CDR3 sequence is CASSVRSDTEAFF. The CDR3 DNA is TGTGCCAGCAGCGTGCGGTCGGACACTGAAGCTTTCTTT. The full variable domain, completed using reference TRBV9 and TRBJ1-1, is DSGVTQTPKHLITATGQRVTLRCSPRSGDLSVYWYQQSLDQGLQFLIQYYNGEERAKGNILERFSAQQFPDLHSELNLSSLELGDSALYFCASSVRSDTEAFFGQGTRLTVV.

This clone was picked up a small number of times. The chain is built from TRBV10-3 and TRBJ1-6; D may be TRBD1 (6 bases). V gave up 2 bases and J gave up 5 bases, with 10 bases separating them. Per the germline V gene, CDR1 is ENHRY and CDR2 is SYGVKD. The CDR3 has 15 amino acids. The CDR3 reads CAISEGKGDNSPLHF. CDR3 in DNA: TGTGCCATCAGTGAGGGGAAGGGGGATAATTCACCCCTCCACTTT.

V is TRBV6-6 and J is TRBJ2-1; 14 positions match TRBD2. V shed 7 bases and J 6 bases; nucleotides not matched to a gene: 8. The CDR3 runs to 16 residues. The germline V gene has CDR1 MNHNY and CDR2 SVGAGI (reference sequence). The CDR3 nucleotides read TGTGCCAGCACTGAGACTAGCGGGGGGGCTCTCAATGAGCAGTTCTTC. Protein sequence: CASTETSGGALNEQFF.

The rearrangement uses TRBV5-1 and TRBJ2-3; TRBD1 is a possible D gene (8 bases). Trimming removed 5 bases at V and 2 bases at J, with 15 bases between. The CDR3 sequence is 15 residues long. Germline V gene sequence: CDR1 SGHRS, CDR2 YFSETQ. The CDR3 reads CASSSQGGTTDTQYF. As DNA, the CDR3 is TGCGCCAGCAGTTCACAGGGGGGGACCACAGATACGCAGTATTTT.

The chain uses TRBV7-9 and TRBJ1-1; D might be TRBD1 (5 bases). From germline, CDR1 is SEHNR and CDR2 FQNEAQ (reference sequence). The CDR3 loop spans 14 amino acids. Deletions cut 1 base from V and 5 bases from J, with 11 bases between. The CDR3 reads CASSLVAGRTEAFF. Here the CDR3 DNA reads TGTGCCAGCAGCTTAGTGGCAGGGCGGACTGAAGCTTTCTTT.

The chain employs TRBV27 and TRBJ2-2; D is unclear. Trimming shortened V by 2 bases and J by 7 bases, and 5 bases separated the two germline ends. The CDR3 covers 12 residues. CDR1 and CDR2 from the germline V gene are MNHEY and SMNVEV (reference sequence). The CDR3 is CASSLRDGELFF. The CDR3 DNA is TGTGCCAGCAGTTTACGAGACGGGGAGCTGTTTTTT.

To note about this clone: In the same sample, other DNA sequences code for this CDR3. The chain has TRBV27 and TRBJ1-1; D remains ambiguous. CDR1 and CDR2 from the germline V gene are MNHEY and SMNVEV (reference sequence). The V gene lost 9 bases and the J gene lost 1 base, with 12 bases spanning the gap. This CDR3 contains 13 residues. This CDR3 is CASSLGGNTEAFF. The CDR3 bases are TGTGCCAGTTCTCTAGGAGGGAACACTGAAGCTTTCTTT.

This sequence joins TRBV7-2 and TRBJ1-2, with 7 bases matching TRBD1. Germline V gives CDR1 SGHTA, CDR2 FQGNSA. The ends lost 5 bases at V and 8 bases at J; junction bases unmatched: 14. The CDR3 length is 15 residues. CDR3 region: CASSPTTGLISGYTF. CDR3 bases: TGTGCCAGCAGCCCCACGACAGGGTTAATATCGGGCTACACCTTC.

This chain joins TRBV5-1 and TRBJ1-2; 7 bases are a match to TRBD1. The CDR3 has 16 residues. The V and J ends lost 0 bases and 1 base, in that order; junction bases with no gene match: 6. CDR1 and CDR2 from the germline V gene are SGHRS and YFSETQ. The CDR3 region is CASSLGTGGRNYGYTF. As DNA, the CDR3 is TGCGCCAGCAGCTTGGGGACAGGAGGGCGTAACTATGGCTACACCTTC.